This T cell receptor (beta chain) was obtained from a study of blood T cell repertoires in COVID-19. Looking at the study overall: Sites across the United States, Italy and Spain contributed samples from acute and convalescent COVID-19.

TCRdb's copy holds only in-frame clones and misses some; the assay was immunoSEQ multiplex PCR. The repertoire consists of approximately 300,000 clones, with 89% occurring once and the leading ten covering roughly 5.3%. The participants were between about 18 and 90 years old and came from some 23 US areas. This CDR3 contains 14 residues. The germline V gene encodes CDR1 SGHRS and CDR2 YFSETQ. Losses at the gene ends were 5 bases for V and 7 bases for J; bases not matched to a gene: 8. The material sequenced was PBMCs or T cells enriched from blood (not recorded which). The TCR originated in a man aged 55 to 70 who had recovered from COVID-19. J is TRBJ2-1 and V is TRBV5-1, with TRBD2 matching 8 bases. The CDR3 reads CASREGLVFNEQFF. CDR3 nucleotides: TGCGCCAGCAGAGAGGGACTAGTTTTTAATGAGCAGTTCTTC.